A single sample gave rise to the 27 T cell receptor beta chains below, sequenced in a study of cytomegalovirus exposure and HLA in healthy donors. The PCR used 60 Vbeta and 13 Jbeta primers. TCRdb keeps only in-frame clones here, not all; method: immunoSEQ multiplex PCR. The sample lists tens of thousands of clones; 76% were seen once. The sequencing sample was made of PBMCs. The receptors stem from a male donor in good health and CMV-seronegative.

The CDR3 protein is CASSLEGKTGELFF. The CDR3 nucleotides are TGTGCCAGCAGCTTAGAGGGGAAAACCGGGGAGCTGTTTTTT. This chain joins TRBV7-2 and TRBJ2-2, with D perhaps matching TRBD1 (5 bases). Between the trimmed V and J ends, which lost 1 base and 5 bases, there was a span of 8 bases. This CDR3 spans 14 amino acids. From germline, CDR1 is SGHTA and CDR2 FQGNSA.

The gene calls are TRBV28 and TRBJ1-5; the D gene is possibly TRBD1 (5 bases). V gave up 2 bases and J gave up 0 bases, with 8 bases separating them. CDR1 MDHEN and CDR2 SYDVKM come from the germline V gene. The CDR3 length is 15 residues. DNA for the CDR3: TGTGCCAGCAGTTTAGGGGGGTATAGCAATCAGCCCCAGCATTTT. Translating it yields CASSLGGYSNQPQHF.

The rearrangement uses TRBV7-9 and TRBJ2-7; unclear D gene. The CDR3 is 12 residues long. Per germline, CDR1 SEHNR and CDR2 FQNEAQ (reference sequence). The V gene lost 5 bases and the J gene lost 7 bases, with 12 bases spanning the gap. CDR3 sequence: CASSPGSIEQYF. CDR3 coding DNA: TGTGCCAGCAGCCCAGGAAGCATAGAGCAGTACTTC.

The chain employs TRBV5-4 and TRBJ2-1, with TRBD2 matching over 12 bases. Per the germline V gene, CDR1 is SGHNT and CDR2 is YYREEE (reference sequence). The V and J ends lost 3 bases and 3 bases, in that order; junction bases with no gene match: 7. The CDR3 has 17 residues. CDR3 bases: TGTGCCAGCAGCTCACTAGGACTAGCGGGGAACTACAATGAGCAGTTCTTC. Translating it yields CASSSLGLAGNYNEQFF.

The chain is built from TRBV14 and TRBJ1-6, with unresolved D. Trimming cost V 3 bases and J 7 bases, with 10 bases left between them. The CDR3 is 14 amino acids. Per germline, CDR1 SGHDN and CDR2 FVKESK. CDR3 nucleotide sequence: TGTGCCAGCAGCCAGGCTGTTCAAAATTCACCCCTCCACTTT. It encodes CASSQAVQNSPLHF.

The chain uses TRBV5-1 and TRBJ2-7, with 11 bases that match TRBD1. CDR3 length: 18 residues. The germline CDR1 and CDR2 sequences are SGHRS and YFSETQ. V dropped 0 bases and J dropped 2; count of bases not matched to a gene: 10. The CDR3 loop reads CASSLGSAGTGGAYEQYF. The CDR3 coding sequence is TGCGCCAGCAGCTTGGGATCAGCCGGGACAGGGGGAGCCTACGAGCAGTACTTC.

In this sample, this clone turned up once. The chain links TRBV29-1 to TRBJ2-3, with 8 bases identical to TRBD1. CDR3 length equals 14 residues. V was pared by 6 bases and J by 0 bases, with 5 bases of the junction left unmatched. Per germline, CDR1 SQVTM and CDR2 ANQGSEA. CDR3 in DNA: TGCAGCGTCGCCCGGGACAGGAGCACAGATACGCAGTATTTT. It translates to CSVARDRSTDTQYF.

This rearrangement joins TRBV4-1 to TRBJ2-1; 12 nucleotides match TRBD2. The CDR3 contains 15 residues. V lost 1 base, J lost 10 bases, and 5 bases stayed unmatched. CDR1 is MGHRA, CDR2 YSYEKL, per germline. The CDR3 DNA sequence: TGCGCCAGCAGCCAAGGACTAGCGGGGGAACGGGAGCAGTTCTTC. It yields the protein CASSQGLAGEREQFF.

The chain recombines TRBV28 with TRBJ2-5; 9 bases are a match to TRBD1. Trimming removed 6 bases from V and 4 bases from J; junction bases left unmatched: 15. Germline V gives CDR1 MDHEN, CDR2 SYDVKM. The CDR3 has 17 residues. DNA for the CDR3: TGTGCCAGCAGCCTCAGTTGGGACAGGGACGTCAGAGAGACCCAGTACTTC. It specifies CASSLSWDRDVRETQYF.

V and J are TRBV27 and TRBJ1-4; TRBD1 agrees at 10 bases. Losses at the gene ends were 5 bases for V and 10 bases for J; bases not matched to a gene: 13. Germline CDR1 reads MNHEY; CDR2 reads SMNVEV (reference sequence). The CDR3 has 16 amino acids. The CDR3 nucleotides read TGTGCCAGCAGTCCCCTCTTGACAGGGGGCCTGGGAAAACTGTTTTTT. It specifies CASSPLLTGGLGKLFF.

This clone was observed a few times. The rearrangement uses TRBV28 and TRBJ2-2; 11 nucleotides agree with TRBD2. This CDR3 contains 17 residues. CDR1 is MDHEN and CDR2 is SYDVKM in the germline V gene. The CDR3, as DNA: TGTGCTAACTCCAGAGATCCGCTAGCGGGGGGCACCGGGGAGCTGTTTTTT. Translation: CANSRDPLAGGTGELFF.

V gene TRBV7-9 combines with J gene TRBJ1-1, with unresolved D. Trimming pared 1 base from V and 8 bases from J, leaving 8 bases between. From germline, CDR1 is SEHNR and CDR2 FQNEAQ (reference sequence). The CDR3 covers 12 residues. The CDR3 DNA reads TGTGCCAGCAGCTTAGGTCCGCGGGAAGCTTTCTTT. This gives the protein CASSLGPREAFF.

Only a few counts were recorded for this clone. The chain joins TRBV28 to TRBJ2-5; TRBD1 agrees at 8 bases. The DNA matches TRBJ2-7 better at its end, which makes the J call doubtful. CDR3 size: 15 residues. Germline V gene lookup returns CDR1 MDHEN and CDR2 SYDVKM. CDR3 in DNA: TGTGCCAGCAGTTCCCGGACAGGGAACCCCTACGAGCAGTACTTC. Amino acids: CASSSRTGNPYEQYF.

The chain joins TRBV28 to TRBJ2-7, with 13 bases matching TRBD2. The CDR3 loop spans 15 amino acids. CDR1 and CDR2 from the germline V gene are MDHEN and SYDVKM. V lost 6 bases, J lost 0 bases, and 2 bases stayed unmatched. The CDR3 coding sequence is TGTGCCAGCAGGAGGACTAGCGGGAGCTCCTACGAGCAGTACTTC. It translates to CASRRTSGSSYEQYF.

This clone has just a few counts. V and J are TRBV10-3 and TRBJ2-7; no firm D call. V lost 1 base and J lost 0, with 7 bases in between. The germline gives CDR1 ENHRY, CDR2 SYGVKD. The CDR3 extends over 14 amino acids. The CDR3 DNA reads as TGTGCCATCAGTGAGTATCCTAACTCCTACGAGCAGTACTTC. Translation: CAISEYPNSYEQYF.

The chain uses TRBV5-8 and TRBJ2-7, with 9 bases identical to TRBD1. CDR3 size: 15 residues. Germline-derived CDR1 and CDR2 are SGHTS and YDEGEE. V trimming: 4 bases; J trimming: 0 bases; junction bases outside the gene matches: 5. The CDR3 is CASSQRQGGSYEQYF. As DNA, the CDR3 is TGTGCCAGCAGCCAGAGACAGGGGGGCTCCTACGAGCAGTACTTC.

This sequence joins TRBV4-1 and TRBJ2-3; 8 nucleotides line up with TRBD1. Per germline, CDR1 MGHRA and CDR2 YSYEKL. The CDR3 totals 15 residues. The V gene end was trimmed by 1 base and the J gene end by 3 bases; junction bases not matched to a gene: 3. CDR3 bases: TGCGCCAGCAGCCAAGTTGGGGACAGGACAGATACGCAGTATTTT. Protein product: CASSQVGDRTDTQYF.

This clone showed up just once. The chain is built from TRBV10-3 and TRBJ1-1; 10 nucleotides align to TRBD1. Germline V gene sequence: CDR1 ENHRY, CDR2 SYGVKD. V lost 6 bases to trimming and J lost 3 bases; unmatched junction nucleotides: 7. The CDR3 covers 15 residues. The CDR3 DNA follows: TGTGCCATCAGGATGAGCGGGACAGGGGACACTGAAGCTTTCTTT. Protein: CAIRMSGTGDTEAFF.

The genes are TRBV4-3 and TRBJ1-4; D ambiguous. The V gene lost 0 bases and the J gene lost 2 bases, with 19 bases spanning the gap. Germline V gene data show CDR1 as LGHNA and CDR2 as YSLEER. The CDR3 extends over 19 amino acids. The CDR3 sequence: CASSQELLVPGGTNEKLFF. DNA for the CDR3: TGCGCCAGCAGCCAAGAATTGTTAGTCCCCGGCGGGACTAATGAAAAACTGTTTTTT.

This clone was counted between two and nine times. The CDR3 DNA reads as TGTGCCAGTAGGTGTGACCCAGGCACCCGGGAGACTCTGTACGAGCAGTACTTC. Protein: CASRCDPGTRETLYEQYF. The V gene is TRBV19, the J gene TRBJ2-7, with a tentative D call TRBD2 (6 bases). Germline V gives CDR1 LNHDA, CDR2 SQIVND (reference sequence). This CDR3 contains 18 residues. V lost 6 bases and J lost 4, with 28 bases in between.

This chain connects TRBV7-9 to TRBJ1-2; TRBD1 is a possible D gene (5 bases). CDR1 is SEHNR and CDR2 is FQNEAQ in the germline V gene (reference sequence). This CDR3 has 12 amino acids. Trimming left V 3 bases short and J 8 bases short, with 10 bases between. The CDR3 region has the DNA TGTGCCAGCAGCTTTAGGGGCACGGGCTACACCTTC. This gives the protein CASSFRGTGYTF.

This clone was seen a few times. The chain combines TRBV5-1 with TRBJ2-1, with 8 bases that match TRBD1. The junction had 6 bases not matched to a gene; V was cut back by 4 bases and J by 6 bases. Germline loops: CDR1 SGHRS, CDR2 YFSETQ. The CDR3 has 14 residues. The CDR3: CASSPTGEINEQFF. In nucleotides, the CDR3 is TGCGCCAGCAGCCCGACAGGGGAAATCAATGAGCAGTTCTTC.

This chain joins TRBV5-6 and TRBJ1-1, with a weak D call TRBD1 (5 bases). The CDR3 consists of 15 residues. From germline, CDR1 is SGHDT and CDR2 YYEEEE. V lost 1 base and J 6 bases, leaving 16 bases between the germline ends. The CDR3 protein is CASSLPSPAGPEAFF. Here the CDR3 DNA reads TGTGCCAGCAGCTTGCCCTCCCCGGCAGGGCCTGAAGCTTTCTTT.

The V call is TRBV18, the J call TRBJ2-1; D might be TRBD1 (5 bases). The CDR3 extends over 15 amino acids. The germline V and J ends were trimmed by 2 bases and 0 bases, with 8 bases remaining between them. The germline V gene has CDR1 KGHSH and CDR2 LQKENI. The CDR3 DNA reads TGTGCCAGCTCACCAGCCAGGGTCTCCTACAATGAGCAGTTCTTC. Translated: CASSPARVSYNEQFF.

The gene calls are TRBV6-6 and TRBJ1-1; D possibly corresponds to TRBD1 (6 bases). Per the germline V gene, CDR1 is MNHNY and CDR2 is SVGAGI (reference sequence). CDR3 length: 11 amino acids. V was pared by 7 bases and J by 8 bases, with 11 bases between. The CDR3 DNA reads TGTGCCAGCACCACCCAGGGGGAAGCTTTCTTT. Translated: CASTTQGEAFF.

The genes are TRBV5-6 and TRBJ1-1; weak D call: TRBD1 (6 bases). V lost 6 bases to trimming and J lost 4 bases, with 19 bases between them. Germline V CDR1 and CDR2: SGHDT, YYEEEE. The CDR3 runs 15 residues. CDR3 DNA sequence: TGTGCCAGCAACAGGAGGGGGGGCGAGAGCACTGAAGCTTTCTTT. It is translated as CASNRRGGESTEAFF.

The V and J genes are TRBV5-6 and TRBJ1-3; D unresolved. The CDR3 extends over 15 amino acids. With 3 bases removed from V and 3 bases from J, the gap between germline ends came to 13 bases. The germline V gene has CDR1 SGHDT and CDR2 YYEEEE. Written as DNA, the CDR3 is TGTGCCAGCAGCTCCATAAGACTGATTGGAAACACCATATATTTT. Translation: CASSSIRLIGNTIYF.